This T cell receptor (beta chain) was captured in a study of identical twins. Whole-study findings and limits: Beta out-of-frame sequences displayed a weaker excess of sharing between twins. Model-predicted out-of-frame TCR alpha sharing fell below observed values in monozygotic twins.

Healthy Caucasians supplied all donations. TCRdb processed the 5' RACE reads anew with MiXCR; each CDR3 protein has one entry. The data show about 530,000 distinct CDR3 sequences, about 15% seen once. This clonotype was seen a handful of times. Antigen unknown. This sample was shared with a second study, whose subject was yellow fever vaccine responses in identical twins. Per that paper: Vaccine-induced T cell responses in twins were reportedly observed to appear partly convergent, partly personalized.

This TCR was recovered from a woman aged 18-29 years in good health. Input material: CD4+ T cells sorted from blood.

CDR3 region: CASRGTRSHNEQFF. The CDR3 DNA reads TGTGCCAGCCGCGGGACTAGGAGCCACAATGAGCAGTTCTTC. The chain links TRBV6-1 to TRBJ2-1; 8 bases align to TRBD2. The CDR3 runs to 14 residues. Germline V gene sequence: CDR1 MNHNS, CDR2 SASEGT. Losses at the gene ends were 8 bases for V and 5 bases for J; bases not matched to a gene: 8.